The clone carrying this TCR beta chain was seen just once. The data were taken from a study of cytomegalovirus exposure and HLA in healthy donors. Using immunoSEQ multiplex PCR, the repertoire was profiled, and TCRdb retains in-frame clones only, with some absent. Among about 56,000 clones listed, about 92% were seen once. Sequenced material: PBMCs. This receptor was identified in a man aged 18 to 29 in good health and CMV-seronegative.

The CDR3 coding sequence is TGTGCCAGCAGGGACACGTCCAATCAGCCCCAGCATTTT. Its protein product is CASRDTSNQPQHF. This chain joins TRBV2 and TRBJ1-5; perhaps TRBD1 as D (5 bases). The germline gives CDR1 SNHLY, CDR2 FYNNEI. The germline V and J ends were trimmed by 6 bases and 3 bases, with 9 bases remaining between them. There are 13 residues in the CDR3.